This T cell receptor beta chain was observed in a study of beta chain features in type 1 diabetes. The study, taken as a whole, reports: There was a possibility that cDNA sequencing over-represented cells with high TCR expression. All four CD4+ subsets of Type 1 diabetes patients contained TCRB CDR3s that were moderately but significantly shorter. Fewer junction insertions and more nucleotide deletions appeared in type 1 diabetes patients.

In total, each donor contributed a single heparinised blood draw that averaged around 110 mL. Sort purity for all populations was recorded as exceeding 98%. This clone has a handful of counts. Its antigen remains unidentified. The authors reverse transcribed all of the isolated RNA, so sequencing captured expressed TCRB transcripts. Assay: immunoSEQ multiplex PCR; the TCRdb copy retains only in-frame clones and omits some. The sample carries roughly 150,000 clones, 10% recorded once. Sequences were obtained from central memory CD4+ T cells from blood. This sequence originates from a young man with type 1 diabetes.

The CDR3 region is CASSHRGGTDTQYF. As DNA, the CDR3 is TGTGCCAGCTCACACAGGGGCGGCACAGATACGCAGTATTTT. This sequence joins TRBV18 and TRBJ2-3, with 7 bases aligning to TRBD1. Germline CDR1 is KGHSH and CDR2 is LQKENI. The V gene end was trimmed by 4 bases and the J gene end by 1 base; junction bases not matched to a gene: 2. This CDR3 has 14 residues.